These 16 T cell receptor beta chains were sequenced from one sample in a study of shared clonotypes between healthy human individuals. Method: immunoSEQ multiplex PCR; TCRdb's copy keeps in-frame clones and lacks some. The table has under 2.5 million clones, around 93% seen once; the top ten hold about 0.41%. The sequenced sample was naive CD4+ T cells from PBMCs. Subset denoted: CD45RA+ positively selected. The receptor set was obtained from a man aged 18 to 29 in good health. Some clones in this sample may be carry-over from other donors' samples.

The chain employs TRBV20-1 and TRBJ1-2; D unresolved. Trimming pared 0 bases from V and 8 bases from J, leaving 4 bases between. Germline loops: CDR1 DFQATT, CDR2 SNEGSKA (reference sequence). The CDR3 loop spans 10 amino acids. The CDR3: CSARDEGYTF. The DNA of the CDR3 is TGCAGTGCTAGAGATGAAGGCTACACCTTC.

This chain joins TRBV11-2 and TRBJ2-2, with 10 bases fitting TRBD2. This CDR3 comprises 16 residues. The V gene end was trimmed by 3 bases and the J gene end by 1 base; junction bases not matched to a gene: 2. Germline loops: CDR1 SGHAT, CDR2 FQNNGV. CDR3 bases: TGTGCCAGCAGCTTTACTAGCGGGATGAACACCGGGGAGCTGTTTTTT. As protein: CASSFTSGMNTGELFF.

The chain joins TRBV5-5 to TRBJ2-6; no firm D call. The CDR3 runs to 15 residues. The V gene lost 5 bases and the J gene lost 0 bases, with 9 bases spanning the gap. Germline V gives CDR1 SGHKS, CDR2 YYEKEE (reference sequence). The CDR3: CASSVGDSGANVLTF. CDR3 nucleotides: TGTGCCAGCAGTGTTGGGGACTCTGGGGCCAACGTCCTGACTTTC.

A note on this clone: The identical CDR3 is also encoded by other nucleotide sequences in the sample. The chain links TRBV19 to TRBJ2-5; D remains ambiguous. CDR1 and CDR2 from the germline V gene are LNHDA and SQIVND (reference sequence). V shed 5 bases and J shed 5 bases, with 6 bases lying between them. CDR3 length: 11 residues. CDR3 bases: TGTGCCAGTAGTTCCCGGGAGACCCAGTACTTC. It is translated as CASSSRETQYF.

Regarding this clone: A much bigger clone sits one base away, suggesting this may be a read error. In the same sample, other DNA sequences code for this CDR3. This rearrangement joins TRBV11-1 to TRBJ2-5; D is ambiguous. The V end lost 3 bases, the J end lost 5 bases, and 4 bases lay between the germline ends. The length of the CDR3 is 11 residues. The germline gives CDR1 SGHAT, CDR2 FQDESV (reference sequence). The CDR3 region has the DNA TGTGCCAGCAGCTTGGGGGAGACCCAGTACTTC. Encoded protein: CASSLGETQYF.

A word on this clone: Distinct nucleotide sequences in the sample also encode this CDR3. The chain couples TRBV5-1 to TRBJ2-3, with D unclear. Germline loops: CDR1 SGHRS, CDR2 YFSETQ. V shed 3 bases and J shed 0 bases, with 8 bases lying between them. The CDR3 length is 14 residues. The CDR3 region has the DNA TGCGCCAGCAGCTCCGGAGTAAGCACAGATACGCAGTATTTT. Its protein is CASSSGVSTDTQYF.

The chain is built from TRBV5-1 and TRBJ2-3, with TRBD2 matching 16 bases. V gave up 4 bases and J gave up 0 bases; unmatched junction bases: 5. From germline, CDR1 is SGHRS and CDR2 YFSETQ. The length of the CDR3 is 18 residues. The CDR3 loop is CASSVGLAGGTSTDTQYF. Written as DNA, the CDR3 is TGCGCCAGCAGCGTGGGACTAGCGGGAGGGACTAGCACAGATACGCAGTATTTT.

This clone appeared a few times. This sample also contains other DNA sequences that code for the same CDR3. This sequence joins TRBV2 and TRBJ1-2; D ambiguous. Germline assignment: CDR1 SNHLY and CDR2 FYNNEI. This CDR3 is built from 14 residues. The V and J ends lost 1 base and 0 bases respectively, with 6 bases between them. The CDR3 spells CASSEEAANYGYTF. The CDR3 DNA sequence: TGTGCCAGCAGTGAAGAGGCAGCTAACTATGGCTACACCTTC.

The chain joins TRBV5-1 to TRBJ2-1, with D tentatively TRBD1 (6 bases). Trimming took 0 bases from V and 5 from J, leaving 15 bases between them. Germline loops: CDR1 SGHRS, CDR2 YFSETQ. The CDR3 sequence is 16 residues long. CDR3 bases: TGCGCCAGCAGCTTGGCCAGTCAGGGGATGCACAATGAGCAGTTCTTC. Protein product: CASSLASQGMHNEQFF.

This clone was found once. In DNA form, the CDR3 reads TGTGCCAGCAGTGGACAGGGGGCGGTTGGAGAGACCCAGTACTTC. Residues: CASSGQGAVGETQYF. The chain couples TRBV2 to TRBJ2-5; 10 bases agree with TRBD1. The CDR3 is made up of 15 amino acids. CDR1 is SNHLY and CDR2 is FYNNEI in the germline V gene. V was clipped by 4 bases and J by 4 bases; unmatched bases: 6.

The chain employs TRBV28 and TRBJ2-4, with 8 nucleotides matching TRBD1. CDR1 is MDHEN, CDR2 SYDVKM, per germline. V gave up 5 bases and J gave up 1 base; unmatched junction bases: 10. CDR3 length equals 17 residues. The CDR3 nucleotides are TGTGCCAGCAGTCCACGGACAGGGTTAAGGGCCAAAAACATTCAGTACTTC. Translated, it gives CASSPRTGLRAKNIQYF.

This chain uses TRBV18 with TRBJ2-1, with 8 nucleotides matching TRBD2. Losses at the gene ends were 3 bases for V and 6 bases for J; bases not matched to a gene: 7. The CDR3 is 15 residues long. The germline gives CDR1 KGHSH, CDR2 LQKENI. CDR3 DNA sequence: TGTGCCAGCTCACCCGGGACTAGAGAACCCAATGAGCAGTTCTTC. Its protein is CASSPGTREPNEQFF.

This clone occurred once. Distinct nucleotide sequences in the sample also encode this CDR3. The rearrangement links TRBV6-1 to TRBJ1-1; D is ambiguous. The germline gives CDR1 MNHNS, CDR2 SASEGT. The CDR3 has 12 residues. The ends were cut back, 2 bases at V and 6 bases at J, with 7 bases in the middle. The CDR3 DNA reads as TGTGCCAGCAGTGAAAGACGTGCTGAAGCTTTCTTT. As protein: CASSERRAEAFF.

J is TRBJ1-2 and V is TRBV6-1, with 7 bases fitting TRBD1. Germline V gives CDR1 MNHNS, CDR2 SASEGT. V lost 6 bases to trimming and J lost 4 bases; unmatched junction nucleotides: 8. The CDR3 is 14 residues long. The CDR3 nucleotides are TGTGCCAGCAGAAGGACAGGAATTTTCTATGGCTACACCTTC. It codes for CASRRTGIFYGYTF.

The gene calls are TRBV11-1 and TRBJ2-3; the match to TRBD1 covers 10 bases. V shed 4 bases, J shed 1 base, and the junction held 5 bases outside the gene matches. The V gene's germline CDR1 is SGHAT and CDR2 FQDESV (reference sequence). CDR3 length: 16 residues. The CDR3 sequence is CASSSGQGIRTDTQYF. CDR3 bases: TGTGCCAGCAGCTCGGGACAGGGGATCCGCACAGATACGCAGTATTTT.

The rearrangement links TRBV20-1 to TRBJ2-5, with D uncertain. In germline, CDR1 is DFQATT, CDR2 SNEGSKA (reference sequence). This CDR3 has 11 residues. For the CDR3, the DNA is TGCTCTATCCGGGACCAAGAGACCCAGTACTTC. Amino acid sequence: CSIRDQETQYF.